A selection of T cell receptor beta chains follows, all from one sample in a study of T cells in tuberculosis. TCRdb's table, derived via immunoSEQ multiplex PCR, lists solely in-frame clones and lacks some. The sample holds approximately 31,000 clones; roughly 95% are singletons and the top ten take 2% to 3%. Sequencing used PBMCs. The receptors derive from a donor aged 10-29 years with latent tuberculosis or without tuberculosis infection. CDR3s include the opening cysteine and the closing phenylalanine or tryptophan. Each record gives: clone size, V gene, J gene, D gene, CDR3 protein, CDR3 DNA. A D gene is named only where the DNA matches it firmly. Part of the rows lack a size; the others show once, few, many or a class for expanded clones.

>-|TRBV27|TRBJ2-1|TRBD2
CASSLLREGYNEQFF
TGTGCCAGCAGTTTGCTGCGGGAGGGTTACAATGAGCAGTTCTTC
>once|TRBV29-1|TRBJ1-2|-
CSVEGGDGYTF
TGCAGCGTTGAGGGGGGGGACGGCTACACCTTC
>-|TRBV19|TRBJ2-7|-
CASTDRYYEQYF
TGTGCCAGTACCGACAGATACTACGAGCAGTACTTC
>-|TRBV15|TRBJ1-5|TRBD1
CATSPPGTGVRPQHF
TGTGCCACCAGCCCACCCGGGACAGGGGTTAGGCCCCAGCATTTT
>once|TRBV6-5|TRBJ2-1|TRBD2
CASSYPGLAYNEQFF
TGTGCCAGCAGTTACCCGGGACTAGCGTACAATGAGCAGTTCTTC
>-|TRBV29-1|TRBJ2-1|TRBD2
CSGLSGRTDYEQFF
TGCAGCGGCCTTAGCGGGAGAACGGACTATGAGCAGTTCTTC
>-|TRBV9|TRBJ1-2|-
CASSAGGAANYGYTF
TGTGCCAGCAGCGCTGGGGGGGCAGCGAACTATGGCTACACCTTC
>-|TRBV19|TRBJ1-2|TRBD1
CASSIEPWLQGGNYGYTF
TGTGCCAGTAGTATAGAACCTTGGCTTCAGGGGGGTAACTATGGCTACACCTTC
>-|TRBV4-1|TRBJ2-5|TRBD2
CASSLTSGGASFQETQYF
TGCGCCAGCAGCCTCACTAGCGGGGGGGCCTCGTTCCAAGAGACCCAGTACTTC
>-|TRBV6-1|TRBJ2-1|TRBD2
CASSEVLMGGRAGNEQFF
TGTGCCAGCAGTGAAGTCTTAATGGGCGGGAGGGCCGGTAATGAGCAGTTCTTC
>-|TRBV30|TRBJ2-5|-
CAWSVGLQETQYF
TGTGCCTGGAGTGTGGGGCTCCAAGAGACCCAGTACTTC
>-|TRBV4-2|TRBJ2-7|-
CASSQRDSYEQYF
TGTGCCAGCAGCCAACGGGATTCCTACGAGCAGTACTTC
>-|TRBV7-3|TRBJ2-3|TRBD1
CASSQGQGSTDTQYF
TGTGCCAGCAGCCAGGGACAGGGAAGCACAGATACGCAGTATTTT
>-|TRBV13|TRBJ2-3|TRBD2
CASSLAGGTDTQYF
TGTGCCAGCAGCTTGGCGGGGGGCACAGATACGCAGTATTTT
>-|TRBV4-1|TRBJ2-1|TRBD2
CASSHAGGGEQFF
TGCGCCAGCAGCCACGCGGGGGGGGGTGAGCAGTTCTTC
>few|TRBV4-1|TRBJ1-5|-
CASSQNLGDQPQHF
TGCGCCAGCAGCCAAAACCTAGGGGATCAGCCCCAGCATTTT
>-|TRBV5-1|TRBJ2-3|TRBD2
CASSDLGLAGGMRYF
TGCGCCAGCAGCGACCTTGGACTAGCGGGCGGTATGAGGTATTTT
>once|TRBV6-5|TRBJ1-5|TRBD1
CASSRQGNQPQHF
TGTGCCAGCAGTAGACAGGGGAATCAGCCCCAGCATTTT
>once|TRBV19|TRBJ1-1|-
CATTNRASLWNTEAFF
TGTGCCACCACGAACAGGGCTAGTTTGTGGAACACTGAAGCTTTCTTT
>-|TRBV7-2|TRBJ2-7|-
CASSLETGNEQYF
TGTGCCAGCAGCTTAGAAACGGGGAACGAGCAGTACTTC
>-|TRBV19|TRBJ2-1|TRBD2
CASSITSGVYNEQFF
TGTGCCAGTAGTATAACTAGCGGGGTGTACAATGAGCAGTTCTTC
>-|TRBV15|TRBJ1-5|-
CATSRDSSRGEPQHF
TGTGCCACCAGCAGAGATTCCTCTCGGGGAGAGCCCCAGCATTTT
>-|TRBV4-1|TRBJ2-5|TRBD2
CASSRLLAGGQETQYF
TGCGCCAGCAGCCGCCTACTAGCGGGGGGCCAAGAGACCCAGTACTTC
>-|TRBV11-2|TRBJ2-5|-
CASSLGSGPGRETQYF
TGTGCCAGCAGCTTAGGGAGCGGGCCCGGACGGGAGACCCAGTACTTC
>-|TRBV6-4|TRBJ2-7|TRBD2
CASKTSGGYEQYF
TGTGCCAGCAAGACTAGCGGGGGTTACGAGCAGTACTTC
>-|TRBV6-6|TRBJ2-7|-
CASSYATGGSYEQYF
TGTGCCAGCAGTTACGCGACAGGTGGTTCCTACGAGCAGTACTTC
>-|TRBV7-6|TRBJ2-1|TRBD1
CASSRGTGVLGSEQFF
TGTGCCAGCAGCAGAGGGACAGGGGTCCTAGGGAGTGAGCAGTTCTTC
>-|TRBV13|TRBJ2-1|TRBD1
CASSPGQGGYNEQFF
TGTGCCAGCAGCCCAGGACAGGGCGGTTACAATGAGCAGTTCTTC